This entry concerns a single T cell receptor (beta chain). The antigen is not known. PBMCs numbering at least 6 million were isolated per sample. The V end lost 1 base, the J end lost 2 bases, and 13 bases lay between the germline ends. CDR1 is MDHEN and CDR2 is SYDVKM in the germline V gene. This CDR3 region has 16 residues. For the second PCR, which ran for about 6 to 11 cycles, a sample-barcoded 5' primer and a J-beta primer mix were used. Each sample provided no less than 2.5 million CDR3-containing paired-end reads. Using its own MiXCR run on the 5' RACE reads, TCRdb lists one record per CDR3 protein. Of approximately 730,000 distinct CDR3 sequences in the sample, roughly 45% were seen once. The data are from a study of blood T cells in healthy people across ages. Study-level background: Through template switching, about one barcoded beta molecule was captured per two T cells, as measured in model experiments.

Whole-study results and caveats: Without sorted subsets, naive and antigen-experienced compartments could not be conclusively compared.

This clonotype originated in a woman aged 55-75 years in good health. Sequences were obtained from blood. This sequence joins TRBV28 and TRBJ2-3; no clear D gene. The CDR3 here is CASSLFGTEPTDTQYF. Here the CDR3 DNA reads TGTGCCAGCAGTTTATTCGGAACAGAACCCACAGATACGCAGTATTTT.